The sequence of this T cell receptor beta chain was determined in a study of tissue T cells after allogeneic stem cell transplantation. Study-level findings and limits: Only a limited share of tissue TCRs appeared in blood or spleen. Across patients, clones rarely overlapped, yet motif clusters were shared tissue-specifically.

Comment on this clone: What it binds is unknown. Mouse germline and gene names are used. The CDR3 end lies 1 residue beyond the end of the read and is filled in from the germline J gene.

As for time point: mouse harvest day 7 after allogeneic transplant. Each mouse received 10^7 T-cell-depleted marrow cells plus 10^6 splenic CD5+ T cells by tail vein. Germline trimming cut 2 bases from V and 1 base from J; bases unmatched to any gene: 1. The CDR3 sequence is 15 residues long. Germline CDR1 KGHPV, CDR2 FQNQEV (reference sequence). The method was immunoSEQ multiplex PCR; TCRdb's version includes in-frame clones alone and lacks a portion of them. The sample lists several thousand clones, less than 65% occurring once. The gene calls are TRBV26 and TRBJ2-2, with 7 positions matching TRBD2. The TCR comes from a female BALB/c mouse given C57BL/6 T cells with graft-versus-host disease after an allogeneic hematopoietic cell transplant. Sequenced: gut tissue. The CDR3 loop is CASSLRLGNTGQLYF. CDR3 bases read: TGTGCCAGCAGTCTGCGACTGGGAAACACCGGGCAGCTCTAC.